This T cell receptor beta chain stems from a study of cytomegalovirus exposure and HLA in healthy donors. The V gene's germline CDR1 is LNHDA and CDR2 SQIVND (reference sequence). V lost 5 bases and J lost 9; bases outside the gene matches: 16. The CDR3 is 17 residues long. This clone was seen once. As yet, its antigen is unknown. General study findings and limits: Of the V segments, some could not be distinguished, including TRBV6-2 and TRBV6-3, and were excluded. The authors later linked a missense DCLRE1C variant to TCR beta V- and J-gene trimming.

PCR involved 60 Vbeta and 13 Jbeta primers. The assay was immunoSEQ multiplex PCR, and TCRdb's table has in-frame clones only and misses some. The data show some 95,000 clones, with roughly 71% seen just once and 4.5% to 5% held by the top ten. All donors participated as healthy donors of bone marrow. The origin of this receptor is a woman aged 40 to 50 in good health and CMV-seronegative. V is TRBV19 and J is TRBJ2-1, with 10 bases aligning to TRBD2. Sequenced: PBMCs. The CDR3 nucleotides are TGTGCCAGTAGTCCACCTTTCGGGGAGCGGGGGGGAGGTGAGCAGTTCTTC. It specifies CASSPPFGERGGGEQFF.